Listed here are 13 T cell receptor beta chains from one sample, sequenced in a study of T cell responses to AZD1222 COVID-19 vaccine. Clones were read by immunoSEQ multiplex PCR, and TCRdb kept only the in-frame ones, dropping some. The sample comprises about 120,000 clones, 70% to 90% of which are singletons, and about 8.5% rests with the top ten. The material sequenced was peripheral blood, taken on day 0 of AZD1222 vaccination. The receptors come from an adult in good health.

The chain carries TRBV18 and TRBJ2-7; D is unresolved. Germline V gene data show CDR1 as KGHSH and CDR2 as LQKENI. This CDR3 is built from 14 residues. Between the trimmed V and J ends, which lost 2 bases and 4 bases, there was a span of 12 bases. The CDR3 nucleotides are TGTGCCAGCTCACCAAAATTGTCAGCGTACGAGCAGTACTTC. It yields the protein CASSPKLSAYEQYF.

V is TRBV7-9 and J is TRBJ1-6, with D unresolved. Per germline, CDR1 SEHNR and CDR2 FQNEAQ (reference sequence). This CDR3 spans 16 amino acids. The V end was cut by 6 bases, the J end by 0 bases, with 12 bases between. This CDR3 is CASSQGGYSYNSPLHF. The CDR3 bases are TGTGCCAGCAGTCAAGGTGGATACTCCTATAATTCACCCCTCCACTTT.

The chain recombines TRBV28 with TRBJ1-6; D possibly corresponds to TRBD1 (5 bases). This CDR3 is built from 16 residues. V was cut by 5 bases and J by 7 bases, with 18 bases left in between. Germline loops: CDR1 MDHEN, CDR2 SYDVKM. Here the CDR3 reads CASSPQGPGGNSPLHF. DNA of the CDR3: TGTGCCAGCAGTCCGCAGGGACCGGGTGGGAATTCACCCCTCCACTTT.

The V gene is TRBV10-3, the J gene TRBJ1-1, with D unclear. The CDR3 length is 12 residues. Trimming took 6 bases from V and 1 from J, leaving 6 bases between them. The germline CDR1 and CDR2 sequences are ENHRY and SYGVKD. CDR3: CAIRDPNTEAFF. CDR3 nucleotides: TGTGCCATCAGGGACCCGAACACTGAAGCTTTCTTT.

Concerning this clone: This sample includes further DNA sequences coding for the same CDR3. The chain combines TRBV6-1 with TRBJ2-7; tentatively, D is TRBD1 or TRBD2 (7 bases each). The germline V and J ends were trimmed by 3 bases and 0 bases, with 12 bases remaining between them. This CDR3 comprises 15 residues. Germline CDR1 MNHNS, CDR2 SASEGT. Here the CDR3 reads CASSEQGGSSYEQYF. DNA for the CDR3: TGTGCCAGCAGTGAGCAGGGGGGGAGCTCCTACGAGCAGTACTTC.

This chain uses TRBV19 with TRBJ2-2; D unclear. This CDR3 contains 15 residues. Trimming removed 3 bases at V and 3 bases at J, with 11 bases between. Germline V CDR1 and CDR2: LNHDA, SQIVND (reference sequence). As DNA, the CDR3 is TGTGCCAGTAGTATGCCGGACGGGTACACCGGGGAGCTGTTTTTT. Translation: CASSMPDGYTGELFF.

The CDR3 reads CASRGENTIYF. The CDR3 coding sequence is TGTGCCAGCAGAGGAGAAAACACCATATATTTT. The chain recombines TRBV2 with TRBJ1-3, with no clear D. The CDR3 spans 11 residues. Germline V gene sequence: CDR1 SNHLY, CDR2 FYNNEI. Trimming removed 6 bases from V and 6 bases from J, with 6 bases in between.

The chain has TRBV7-8 and TRBJ1-5; a possible D gene is TRBD1 (6 bases). This CDR3 has 16 amino acids. V gave up 2 bases and J gave up 6 bases, with 17 bases separating them. Looked up from germline, CDR1 is SGHVS and CDR2 is FQNEAQ. The CDR3 nucleotides are TGTGCCAGCAGCTTAATGGGGGGCCCGGTAGGTCAGCCCCAGCATTTT. This codes for CASSLMGGPVGQPQHF.

The chain employs TRBV7-3 and TRBJ2-1, with 9 positions matching TRBD2. The CDR3 has 18 amino acids. Germline-derived CDR1 and CDR2 are SGHTA and FQGTGA. After removal of 0 bases from V and 1 base from J, the junction contained 7 bases not matched to a gene. CDR3 region: CASSLTSLAGISYNEQFF. The CDR3 nucleotides read TGTGCCAGCAGCTTAACTTCCCTAGCGGGAATATCCTACAATGAGCAGTTCTTC. The entire variable domain, with the rest obtained from reference TRBV7-3 and TRBJ2-1, is as follows: GAGVSQTPSNKVTEKGKYVELRCDPISGHTALYWYRQSLGQGPEFLIYFQGTGAADDSGLPNDRFFAVRPEGSVSTLKIQRTERGDSAVYLCASSLTSLAGISYNEQFFGPGTRLTVL.

The CDR3 is CASSESLALTYEQYF. DNA for the CDR3: TGTGCCAGCAGTGAATCACTAGCGTTAACCTACGAGCAGTACTTC. The rearrangement uses TRBV6-1 and TRBJ2-7, with 7 bases that match TRBD2. CDR1 is MNHNS and CDR2 is SASEGT in the germline V gene. V lost 2 bases to trimming and J lost 2 bases; unmatched junction nucleotides: 6. The CDR3 length is 15 residues.

The rearrangement joins TRBV18 to TRBJ2-7; D gene unclear. The CDR3 contains 12 residues. Germline assignment: CDR1 KGHSH and CDR2 LQKENI. Trimming pared 1 base from V and 3 bases from J, leaving 4 bases between. DNA of the CDR3: TGTGCCAGCTCACCACTAGGCTACGAGCAGTACTTC. Amino acid sequence: CASSPLGYEQYF. The complete variable domain, with remaining parts taken from reference TRBV18 and TRBJ2-7, reads NAGVMQNPRHLVRRRGQEARLRCSPMKGHSHVYWYRQLPEEGLKFMVYLQKENIIDESGMPKERFSAEFPKEGPSILRIQQVVRGDSAAYFCASSPLGYEQYFGPGTRLTVT.

With respect to this clone: The sample carries other DNA sequences with the same CDR3. The chain joins TRBV5-1 to TRBJ2-2; D gene unclear. There are 12 residues in the CDR3. Germline loops: CDR1 SGHRS, CDR2 YFSETQ. Trimming took 4 bases from V and 1 from J, leaving 2 bases between them. Written as DNA, the CDR3 is TGCGCCAGCAGCCTGAACACCGGGGAGCTGTTTTTT. This gives the protein CASSLNTGELFF.

The genes are TRBV5-1 and TRBJ2-3, with a weak D call TRBD1 (6 bases). V lost 4 bases, J lost 1 base, and 10 bases lay in between. Germline CDR1 SGHRS, CDR2 YFSETQ. This CDR3 has 14 amino acids. CDR3 in DNA: TGCGCCAGCAGCCAGGGGTGGGGCACAGATACGCAGTATTTT. As protein: CASSQGWGTDTQYF.